This T cell receptor beta chain was documented in a study of cytomegalovirus exposure and HLA in healthy donors. Using immunoSEQ multiplex PCR, the repertoire was profiled, and TCRdb retains in-frame clones only, with some absent. The sample carries a few hundred thousand clones, more than 80% recorded once. This clone was observed a handful of times. The germline V gene has CDR1 MDHEN and CDR2 SYDVKM. Deletions cut 8 bases from V and 0 bases from J, with 14 bases between. This CDR3 is 15 amino acids long. What was sequenced was PBMCs. The sequence was collected from a woman aged 18-35 years in good health and CMV-seronegative. The chain employs TRBV28 and TRBJ2-1; D is perhaps TRBD1 (5 bases). The CDR3 DNA sequence: TGTGCCAGCTCCCCCGCGGACAACTCCTACAATGAGCAGTTCTTC. It yields the protein CASSPADNSYNEQFF.